This T cell receptor beta chain was sequenced during a study of T cells in localized non-small cell lung cancer. Points from the study as a whole: It was uninvolved adjacent lung that showed the highest T cell clonality, exceeding tumor. Higher blood T cell density went with longer overall survival. A single tumor region was sequenced, leaving heterogeneity possible. Adjacent lung had a median roughly 60 of the 100 largest tumor clones.

The CDR3 is made up of 16 amino acids. Germline V lookup: CDR1 SGHNT, CDR2 YYREEE (reference sequence). Trimming stripped 4 bases from V and 0 bases from J, with 13 bases between. With respect to this clone: Its antigen is undetermined.

The data were produced by immunoSEQ multiplex PCR, yet TCRdb's version contains in-frame clones alone and is incomplete. The sample carries 65,000 or so clones, 75% to 85% recorded once. The J gene is TRBJ2-2, the V gene TRBV5-4, with unresolved D. This TCR came from a man between 40 and 69 years old with stage II lung adenocarcinoma. Source: PBMCs, taken before any cancer treatment. CDR3 region: CASSPVATANTGELFF. In nucleotides, the CDR3 is TGTGCCAGCAGCCCTGTGGCAACAGCGAACACCGGGGAGCTGTTTTTT.